This is a list of T cell receptor beta chains from one sample in a study of post-analysis software for immune sequencing data. TCRdb fed the PCR reads into MiXCR, producing one record per CDR3 protein. The table lists some 450,000 distinct CDR3 sequences, less than 45% of them singletons. Source material: blood. These receptors were obtained from a girl under 18 with multiple sclerosis. CDR3s include the opening cysteine and the closing phenylalanine or tryptophan. Each record gives: D gene, clone size, V gene, J gene, CDR3 protein, CDR3 DNA. D genes are given only for firm matches. Size is stated for part of the rows, as once, few or many counts, or as a class when the clone is expanded.

TRBD1	-	TRBV6-6	TRBJ1-2	CATQTGGDYGYTF	TGTGCCACCCAGACAGGGGGGGACTATGGCTACACCTTC
TRBD1	few	TRBV29-1	TRBJ2-1	CSVNRDRGSEQFF	TGCAGCGTTAACCGGGACAGGGGTAGTGAGCAGTTCTTC
-	-	TRBV12-3/TRBV12-4	TRBJ1-6	CASRLLRDSPLHF	TGTGCCAGCAGATTACTTCGGGATTCACCCCTCCACTTT
-	-	TRBV10-3	TRBJ2-7	CAISEFRGRADEQYF	TGTGCCATCAGTGAATTCAGGGGCCGGGCGGACGAGCAGTACTTC
TRBD2	-	TRBV28	TRBJ2-7	CASSLPTGTSGGDYEQYF	TGTGCCAGCAGTTTACCTACGGGGACTAGCGGGGGGGACTACGAGCAGTACTTC
TRBD2	-	TRBV4-1	TRBJ2-7	CASSQDRTKLTSGAYEQYF	TGCGCCAGCAGCCAAGATCGGACAAAATTGACTAGCGGGGCCTACGAGCAGTACTTC
-	-	TRBV4-2	TRBJ2-7	CASSQDRGIGSEQYF	TGTGCCAGCAGCCAAGACAGGGGAATTGGTTCCGAGCAGTACTTC
-	-	TRBV10-3	TRBJ2-1	CAISESGWAKTSYNEQFF	TGTGCCATCAGTGAGTCGGGATGGGCGAAGACGTCCTACAATGAGCAGTTCTTC
-	-	TRBV4-1	TRBJ2-3	CASSQDRAPGDPDTQYF	TGCGCCAGCAGCCAAGATAGGGCGCCAGGGGACCCAGATACGCAGTATTTT
-	-	TRBV24-1	TRBJ2-4	CATSGWTDQTRDHAGIQYF	TGTGCCACCAGTGGGTGGACAGACCAAACCCGGGACCACGCGGGCATTCAGTACTTC
TRBD1	-	TRBV4-1	TRBJ2-7	CASSQVQGQLSYEQYF	TGCGCCAGCAGCCAAGTCCAGGGACAGCTCTCCTACGAGCAGTACTTC
-	few	TRBV12-3/TRBV12-4	TRBJ2-3	CASSLSASTDTQYF	TGTGCCAGCAGCCTCAGTGCTAGCACAGATACGCAGTATTTT
-	-	TRBV29-1	TRBJ2-3	CSVAGVLTDTQYF	TGCAGCGTGGCAGGGGTGTTGACAGATACGCAGTATTTT
TRBD2	few	TRBV29-1	TRBJ2-3	CIGAGGTDTQYF	TGCATCGGGGCGGGGGGCACAGATACGCAGTATTTT
-	-	TRBV6-2/TRBV6-3	TRBJ2-7	CASRPGTDSTYEQYF	TGTGCCAGCAGACCTGGGACCGACTCAACCTACGAGCAGTACTTC
-	-	TRBV20-1	TRBJ1-1	CSAREMANTEAFF	TGCAGTGCTAGAGAGATGGCGAACACTGAAGCTTTCTTT
-	-	TRBV12-3/TRBV12-4	TRBJ2-3	CASSLGARSNTQYF	TGTGCCAGCAGCCTCGGGGCGAGGTCAAATACGCAGTATTTT
-	-	TRBV27	TRBJ2-7	CASSVRRTHYEQYF	TGTGCCAGCAGTGTGCGTCGAACCCACTACGAGCAGTACTTC
TRBD2	few	TRBV5-1	TRBJ2-7	CASSRAGTSGRSSYEQYF	TGCGCCAGCAGCAGGGCCGGGACTAGCGGGAGGAGCTCCTACGAGCAGTACTTC
-	-	TRBV3-1	TRBJ1-5	CASSRTVGQPQHF	TGTGCCAGCAGCCGAACGGTAGGTCAGCCCCAGCATTTT
TRBD2	-	TRBV4-2	TRBJ2-3	CASSQAERGSTDTQYF	TGTGCCAGCAGCCAAGCAGAGCGGGGGAGCACAGATACGCAGTATTTT
-	few	TRBV9	TRBJ2-1	CASSATDDEQFF	TGTGCCAGCAGCGCAACCGATGATGAGCAGTTCTTC
-	-	TRBV27	TRBJ1-1	CASSTRSNTEAFF	TGTGCCAGCAGTACTCGGTCGAACACTGAAGCTTTCTTT
-	-	TRBV9	TRBJ2-1	CASSVRLNEQFF	TGTGCCAGCAGCGTACGCTTAAATGAGCAGTTCTTC
-	-	TRBV20-1	TRBJ1-6	CSARGSSYNSPLHF	TGCAGTGCTAGGGGCAGCTCCTATAATTCACCCCTCCACTTT
-	few	TRBV20-1	TRBJ2-1	CSAKGLYNEQFF	TGCAGTGCAAAGGGATTATACAATGAGCAGTTCTTC
-	few	TRBV7-9	TRBJ1-2	CASSLEMVNYGYTF	TGTGCCAGCAGCTTAGAGATGGTCAACTATGGCTACACCTTC
-	-	TRBV9	TRBJ2-1	CASSPRQSRNEQFF	TGTGCCAGCAGCCCTCGACAGAGTAGGAATGAGCAGTTCTTC
TRBD2	-	TRBV27	TRBJ2-1	CASSWLSGRGSYNEQFF	TGTGCCAGCAGTTGGCTTAGCGGGAGGGGCTCCTACAATGAGCAGTTCTTC
-	few	TRBV6-6	TRBJ2-1	CASSYSTRGRDEQFF	TGTGCCAGCAGTTATTCGACTAGAGGGCGTGATGAGCAGTTCTTC
TRBD2	once	TRBV20-1	TRBJ2-1	CSASTLGLAGPRGNEQFF	TGCAGTGCGTCAACTCTGGGGCTAGCGGGACCAAGGGGGAATGAGCAGTTCTTC
TRBD1	-	TRBV7-9	TRBJ2-5	CASSLVTGGTETQYF	TGTGCCAGCAGCTTAGTAACAGGGGGCACAGAGACCCAGTACTTC
-	-	TRBV10-2	TRBJ2-1	CASSGLSQYPSSYNEQFF	TGCGCCAGCAGCGGGCTATCCCAATATCCAAGCTCCTACAATGAGCAGTTCTTC
-	few	TRBV6-1	TRBJ2-1	CASIGFGPSLDNEQFF	TGTGCCAGCATTGGATTCGGACCAAGCCTTGACAATGAGCAGTTCTTC
-	few	TRBV29-1	TRBJ1-1	CSVDENTEAFF	TGCAGCGTTGACGAGAACACTGAAGCTTTCTTT
-	-	TRBV6-2/TRBV6-3	TRBJ2-5	CASVLTSEQETQYF	TGTGCCAGCGTGCTCACATCCGAACAAGAGACCCAGTACTTC
-	few	TRBV7-3	TRBJ2-1	CASSSSARNEQFF	TGTGCCAGCAGCTCCTCGGCGCGGAATGAGCAGTTCTTC
-	-	TRBV4-1	TRBJ2-5	CASSQGGEKTQYF	TGCGCCAGCAGCCAAGGGGGGGAGAAGACCCAGTACTTC
-	-	TRBV6-5	TRBJ2-3	CASSYSSDRRSSTQYF	TGTGCCAGCAGTTACTCGTCAGACAGGAGGTCGAGTACGCAGTATTTT
-	few	TRBV24-1	TRBJ2-7	CATSDSEDGLNYEQYF	TGTGCCACCAGTGATTCCGAGGACGGATTAAACTACGAGCAGTACTTC
-	-	TRBV6-1	TRBJ2-7	CASSPGLASDEQYF	TGTGCCAGCAGCCCGGGGCTAGCATCCGACGAGCAGTACTTC
-	few	TRBV29-1	TRBJ2-1	CSVERIPKSSYNEQFF	TGCAGCGTTGAAAGGATTCCCAAAAGCTCCTACAATGAGCAGTTCTTC
TRBD1	few	TRBV27	TRBJ1-2	CASSPGQGMDGYTF	TGTGCCAGTAGCCCGGGACAGGGGATGGATGGCTACACCTTC